This TCR beta chain originates from a study of T-cell reconstitution after alpha-beta-depleted transplantation in children. Regarding the study as a whole: Diversity and T-cell counts at one year after transplant derived mostly from new T cells. At day 60, the high TCRbeta diversity found in some patients originated from recipient T cells and thymic progenitors that had survived. Alpha-beta T cells present about two months after transplant were reported to originate from several hundred expanded graft clones.

A TCRbeta library incorporating unique molecular identifiers was prepared. TCRdb reprocessed the PCR reads with MiXCR, giving one entry per CDR3 protein. There are approximately 500,000 distinct CDR3 sequences in the sample; 20% to 30% occur only once, and approximately 33% lies in the top ten. With respect to this clonotype: Its specificity is unknown.

Trimming took off 6 bases at V and 6 bases at J, with 14 bases between the two ends. The CDR3 is 13 residues long. Germline V lookup: CDR1 SGHVS, CDR2 FQNEAQ. The V gene is TRBV7-8, the J gene TRBJ1-1; D perhaps matches TRBD1 (5 bases). Sequencing used PBMCs, obtained before TCRalphabeta/CD19-depleted stem cell transplant. This clonotype was sampled from a boy under two years old with Wiskott-Aldrich syndrome, due to receive a stem cell transplant. CDR3 nucleotides: TGTGCCAGCAGTCTACAGGTTAAGGCTGAAGCTTTCTTT. It yields the protein CASSLQVKAEAFF.